One sample yielded the 22 T cell receptor beta chains listed below, sequenced in a study of T cell changes during pregnancy in multiple sclerosis. Clones were read by immunoSEQ multiplex PCR, and TCRdb kept only the in-frame ones, dropping some. The data hold approximately 85,000 clones, with about 95% observed a single time. The input for sequencing was peripheral blood, taken in the third trimester of pregnancy. Receptors were obtained from a female donor with multiple sclerosis, enrolled in a pregnancy study.

The CDR3 DNA sequence: TGTGCCATCAGCCCCTTAACCGGGACTCCCTCCTACAATGAGCAGTTCTTC. As protein: CAISPLTGTPSYNEQFF. This chain links TRBV10-3 with TRBJ2-1, with TRBD2 as a possible D gene (6 bases). The germline V and J ends were trimmed by 6 bases and 0 bases, with 18 bases remaining between them. The CDR3 totals 17 residues. CDR1 and CDR2 (germline): ENHRY, SYGVKD.

This sequence joins TRBV4-1 and TRBJ2-7, with 9 bases identical to TRBD1. Per the germline V gene, CDR1 is MGHRA and CDR2 is YSYEKL. The CDR3 covers 16 residues. The ends lost 0 bases at V and 3 bases at J; junction bases unmatched: 6. The CDR3 loop is CASSQDGTGTGYEQYF. The CDR3, as DNA: TGCGCCAGCAGCCAAGATGGGACAGGGACGGGCTACGAGCAGTACTTC.

The gene calls are TRBV5-1 and TRBJ1-3; 10 bases map to TRBD1. V shed 4 bases and J 1 base; nucleotides not matched to a gene: 5. Per germline, CDR1 SGHRS and CDR2 YFSETQ. This CDR3 has 16 amino acids. The DNA for the CDR3 is TGCGCCAGCAGCGAGGGGACAGGGGCTTCTGGAAACACCATATATTTT. The encoded protein is CASSEGTGASGNTIYF.

This clone has only one observation. V is TRBV28 and J is TRBJ1-3; 7 bases align to TRBD1. Germline CDR1 reads MDHEN; CDR2 reads SYDVKM. V was pared by 5 bases and J by 0 bases, with 10 bases of the junction left unmatched. The CDR3 covers 17 residues. Here the CDR3 reads CASSLPGQPYSGNTIYF. DNA of the CDR3: TGTGCCAGCAGTCTCCCGGGACAGCCCTACTCTGGAAACACCATATATTTT.

The chain joins TRBV25-1 to TRBJ2-1; 13 bases map to TRBD2. CDR1 MGHDK and CDR2 SYGVNS come from the germline V gene. The V segment lost 4 bases and the J segment 6 bases; nucleotides outside the gene matches: 6. CDR3 size: 16 residues. CDR3: CASSAAGTSGTNEQFF. CDR3 nucleotides: TGTGCCAGCAGTGCGGCCGGGACTAGCGGGACCAATGAGCAGTTCTTC.

The chain employs TRBV2 and TRBJ1-6, with TRBD1 as a possible D gene (5 bases). CDR1 and CDR2 (germline): SNHLY, FYNNEI. V was shortened by 11 bases and J by 10 bases, with 18 bases between the two germline ends. The CDR3 totals 13 residues. CDR3 residues: CAARGTPGSPLHF. The DNA for the CDR3 is TGTGCCGCCCGGGGGACCCCAGGATCACCCCTCCACTTT. The full variable domain, with the rest looked up from reference TRBV2 and TRBJ1-6, is EPEVTQTPSHQVTQMGQEVILRCVPISNHLYFYWYRQILGQKVEFLVSFYNNEISEKSEIFDDQFSVERPDGSNFTLKIRSTKLEDSAMYFCAARGTPGSPLHFGNGTRLTVT.

This chain links TRBV28 with TRBJ1-2; TRBD1 matches at 12 bases. V lost 8 bases and J lost 6; bases outside the gene matches: 4. The germline V gene has CDR1 MDHEN and CDR2 SYDVKM. This CDR3 comprises 13 residues. CDR3 sequence (DNA): TGTGCCAGCGTTGGGACAGGGGGCCATGGCTACACCTTC. Amino acids: CASVGTGGHGYTF.

The chain is built from TRBV14 and TRBJ1-2, with D possibly matching TRBD1 (6 bases). This CDR3 has 18 residues. V lost 0 bases to trimming and J lost 4 bases, with 21 bases between them. CDR1 is SGHDN, CDR2 FVKESK, per germline. The CDR3 protein is CASSQDPPWGGLSYGYTF. The CDR3 nucleotides read TGTGCCAGCAGCCAAGATCCCCCATGGGGGGGGCTTAGCTATGGCTACACCTTC.

This chain connects TRBV11-1 to TRBJ2-5; D gene unclear. Germline V gives CDR1 SGHAT, CDR2 FQDESV (reference sequence). The ends were cut back, 3 bases at V and 3 bases at J, with 11 bases in the middle. The CDR3 has 14 amino acids. CDR3 loop: CASSFRLDKETQYF. CDR3 DNA sequence: TGTGCCAGCAGCTTCCGTCTAGATAAAGAGACCCAGTACTTC.

CDR3 loop: CASSQVQTSSYEQYF. The CDR3 nucleotides read TGCGCCAGCAGCCAAGTTCAGACTAGCTCCTACGAGCAGTACTTC. The rearrangement uses TRBV4-1 and TRBJ2-7; D perhaps matches TRBD2 (6 bases). Germline CDR1 reads MGHRA; CDR2 reads YSYEKL. V was pared by 1 base and J by 0 bases, with 10 bases between. The CDR3 contains 15 residues.

The chain recombines TRBV9 with TRBJ1-2; D might be TRBD1 (5 bases). The CDR3 is made up of 14 amino acids. V was pared by 7 bases and J by 0 bases, with 13 bases between. Germline CDR1 SGDLS, CDR2 YYNGEE. DNA of the CDR3: TGTGCCAGCGTCGAAGTGACAGCTAACTATGGCTACACCTTC. Its protein is CASVEVTANYGYTF.

As to this clone: Additional DNA sequences in this sample encode the identical CDR3. The chain carries TRBV9 and TRBJ2-1; 9 positions match TRBD2. The CDR3 has 15 amino acids. The V gene's germline CDR1 is SGDLS and CDR2 YYNGEE. V lost 0 bases and J lost 2; bases outside the gene matches: 0. The CDR3 sequence: CASSVGGGAYNEQFF. DNA for the CDR3: TGTGCCAGCAGCGTAGGCGGGGGGGCCTACAATGAGCAGTTCTTC. Supplemented by reference TRBV9 and TRBJ2-1, the full variable domain reads DSGVTQTPKHLITATGQRVTLRCSPRSGDLSVYWYQQSLDQGLQFLIQYYNGEERAKGNILERFSAQQFPDLHSELNLSSLELGDSALYFCASSVGGGAYNEQFFGPGTRLTVL.

This clone showed up just once. At one of its ends the junction is not consistent with the germline gene, which may arise from a read error. The V call is TRBV7-7, the J call TRBJ1-4; 7 bases match TRBD1. Looked up from germline, CDR1 is SSHAT and CDR2 is FNYEAQ (reference sequence). The length of the CDR3 is 15 residues. CDR3 sequence reads: CASSLGGQTNEKLFF. For the CDR3, the DNA is TGTGCTAGCAGCTTAGGGGGACAGACGAATGAAAAACTGTTTTTT. Full variable domain (rest looked up from reference TRBV7-7 and TRBJ1-4): GAGVSQSPRYKVTKRGQDVTLRCDPISSHATLYWYQQALGQGPEFLTYFNYEAQPDKSGLPSDRFSAERPEGSISTLTIQRTEQRDSAMYRCASSLGGQTNEKLFFGSGTQLSVL.

Here the CDR3 DNA reads TGCGCCAGCAGCCAGAGTAGAATCTACGAGCAGTACTTC. Translated: CASSQSRIYEQYF. The J gene is TRBJ2-7, the V gene TRBV4-1; D is ambiguous. CDR3 length equals 13 residues. CDR1 MGHRA and CDR2 YSYEKL come from the germline V gene. V lost 3 bases and J 3 bases, leaving 9 bases between the germline ends.

This chain links TRBV19 with TRBJ1-1; D not resolved. V lost 6 bases and J lost 1, with 15 bases in between. Germline V CDR1 and CDR2: LNHDA, SQIVND (reference sequence). This CDR3 is built from 15 residues. CDR3 residues: CASRTVDGTNTEAFF. CDR3 DNA: TGTGCCAGTAGAACAGTAGACGGTACGAACACTGAAGCTTTCTTT.

The chain recombines TRBV15 with TRBJ2-7; D is perhaps TRBD1 (5 bases). The germline V and J ends were trimmed by 0 bases and 0 bases, with 9 bases remaining between them. In germline, CDR1 is LNHNV, CDR2 YYDKDF (reference sequence). This CDR3 has 15 amino acids. This CDR3 reads CATSRDQGSSYEQYF. CDR3 sequence (DNA): TGTGCCACCAGCAGAGATCAGGGAAGCTCCTACGAGCAGTACTTC.

This clone was recorded only once. The V gene is TRBV13, the J gene TRBJ2-2; 9 positions agree with TRBD1. Germline V CDR1 and CDR2: PRHDT, FYEKMQ (reference sequence). V was clipped by 4 bases and J by 6 bases; unmatched bases: 6. The CDR3 spans 15 residues. Written as DNA, the CDR3 is TGTGCCAGCAGCTCCGGGACAGGGTGGGCCGGGGAGCTGTTTTTT. Residues: CASSSGTGWAGELFF.

This clone was detected once. The V call is TRBV5-1, the J call TRBJ2-7; 14 bases are shared with TRBD2. The CDR3 contains 16 residues. The V segment lost 3 bases and the J segment 4 bases; nucleotides outside the gene matches: 6. Per the germline V gene, CDR1 is SGHRS and CDR2 is YFSETQ. The CDR3, as DNA: TGCGCCAGCAGCTCAGGACTAGCGGGGGGTATATACGAGCAGTACTTC. This codes for CASSSGLAGGIYEQYF.

The J gene is TRBJ1-5, the V gene TRBV7-3; 9 positions agree with TRBD1. There are 18 residues in the CDR3. Trimming removed 8 bases from V and 0 bases from J; junction bases left unmatched: 14. The V gene's germline CDR1 is SGHTA and CDR2 FQGTGA. The CDR3: CASGYRGQAPVSNQPQHF. CDR3 in DNA: TGTGCCAGCGGGTACAGGGGGCAAGCGCCCGTTAGCAATCAGCCCCAGCATTTT. The full variable domain, completed using reference TRBV7-3 and TRBJ1-5, is GAGVSQTPSNKVTEKGKYVELRCDPISGHTALYWYRQSLGQGPEFLIYFQGTGAADDSGLPNDRFFAVRPEGSVSTLKIQRTERGDSAVYLCASGYRGQAPVSNQPQHFGDGTRLSIL.

The chain uses TRBV7-9 and TRBJ1-5, with 8 bases matching TRBD1. The ends lost 3 bases at V and 9 bases at J; junction bases unmatched: 7. Germline CDR1 SEHNR, CDR2 FQNEAQ (reference sequence). The CDR3 contains 14 residues. CDR3 sequence (DNA): TGTGCCAGCAGCTTTGGACAGGGCGGTCGGCCCCAGCATTTT. Protein: CASSFGQGGRPQHF.

V and J are TRBV7-2 and TRBJ2-7; the D gene is possibly TRBD2 (7 bases). CDR3 length: 15 amino acids. Germline V lookup: CDR1 SGHTA, CDR2 FQGNSA. V was shortened by 2 bases and J by 2 bases, with 13 bases between the two germline ends. For the CDR3, the DNA is TGTGCCAGCAGCTTAATGGCGGGGGCGACCTACGAGCAGTACTTC. Its protein is CASSLMAGATYEQYF.

This chain uses TRBV6-4 with TRBJ1-1, with D unresolved. Trimming took 5 bases from V and 1 from J, leaving 8 bases between them. The CDR3 contains 13 residues. From germline, CDR1 is MRHNA and CDR2 SNTAGT. CDR3 residues: CASSLQPNTEAFF. The DNA for the CDR3 is TGTGCCAGCAGTTTACAGCCGAACACTGAAGCTTTCTTT.